Presented here are 6 T cell receptor beta chains from one specimen sequenced in a study of patients and donors after allogeneic stem cell transplantation. TCRdb re-called the RT-PCR reads through MiXCR, storing one row per CDR3 protein. This sample has about 150,000 distinct CDR3 sequences, with approximately 35% found just once. Sequencing was carried out using blood, either unsorted or a sorted T cell fraction (not recorded which). The receptors here all came from a human donor who was either an allogeneic HSCT recipient or a stem cell or donor lymphocyte infusion donor (not recorded which). It is not recorded whose cells these are; they may come from a transplant donor.

This rearrangement joins TRBV3-1 to TRBJ1-1, with unresolved D. V shed 1 base and J shed 5 bases, with 11 bases lying between them. This CDR3 is built from 14 residues. Germline V gene sequence: CDR1 LGHDT, CDR2 YNNKEL (reference sequence). This chain's CDR3 is CASSQVKGGTEAFF. DNA of the CDR3: TGTGCCAGCAGCCAAGTGAAGGGAGGGACTGAAGCTTTCTTT.

This chain links TRBV7-2 with TRBJ1-1; D is unclear. Germline CDR1 is SGHTA and CDR2 is FQGNSA. V was pared by 2 bases and J by 1 base, with 11 bases between. The CDR3 has 15 residues. The CDR3 loop is CASSLRVRSNTEAFF. DNA of the CDR3: TGTGCCAGCAGCTTACGGGTCAGGTCGAACACTGAAGCTTTCTTT. The entire variable domain, with the rest obtained from reference TRBV7-2 and TRBJ1-1, is as follows: GAGVSQSPSNKVTEKGKDVELRCDPISGHTALYWYRQSLGQGLEFLIYFQGNSAPDKSGLPSDRFSAERTGGSVSTLTIQRTQQEDSAVYLCASSLRVRSNTEAFFGQGTRLTVV.

This clonotype was recorded a few times. This chain links TRBV12-3 or TRBV12-4 with TRBJ2-2, with 7 bases lining up with TRBD2. This CDR3 has 16 residues. Trimming took 7 bases from V and 1 from J; bases not matched to a gene: 9. The CDR3 bases are TGTGCCAGCACCCCTTGGTCGGGGGGGAACACCGGGGAGCTGTTTTTT. It encodes CASTPWSGGNTGELFF.

V is TRBV5-1 and J is TRBJ1-1; perhaps TRBD1 as D (6 bases). The germline gives CDR1 SGHRS, CDR2 YFSETQ. This CDR3 contains 15 residues. The V and J ends lost 2 bases and 5 bases respectively, with 16 bases between them. This chain's CDR3 is CASSLQGLGWTEAFF. The CDR3 bases are TGCGCCAGCAGCTTACAGGGATTGGGGTGGACTGAAGCTTTCTTT.

V is TRBV3-1 and J is TRBJ1-5; D unresolved. The CDR3 sequence is 15 residues long. V lost 5 bases, J lost 4 bases, and 15 bases lay in between. Germline V gene sequence: CDR1 LGHDT, CDR2 YNNKEL (reference sequence). In DNA, the CDR3 is TGTGCCAGCAGCGATTCCCCGGGAGGGAATCAGCCCCAGCATTTT. This encodes CASSDSPGGNQPQHF.

The chain carries TRBV12-3 or TRBV12-4 and TRBJ2-5, with 8 bases fitting TRBD2. The V segment lost 6 bases and the J segment 4 bases; nucleotides outside the gene matches: 10. There are 15 residues in the CDR3. The CDR3 loop reads CASSFRGRQRETQYF. The CDR3 DNA sequence: TGTGCCAGCAGCTTTCGCGGGAGGCAGAGAGAGACCCAGTACTTC.